The 26 T cell receptor beta chains presented below share a single source sample, sequenced in a study of cytomegalovirus exposure and HLA in healthy donors. PCR primers comprised 60 Vbeta and 13 Jbeta primers. Only in-frame clones appear in the TCRdb table, and some are missing; sequencing was by immunoSEQ multiplex PCR. Among roughly 200,000 clones listed, 70% to 80% were seen once. Sample: PBMCs. All receptors derive from a woman aged 60-70 years in good health and CMV-seropositive.

This sequence joins TRBV7-9 and TRBJ2-3; maybe TRBD2 (5 bases). Trimming left V 0 bases short and J 5 bases short, with 15 bases between. This CDR3 is built from 16 residues. In germline, CDR1 is SEHNR, CDR2 FQNEAQ (reference sequence). The CDR3 region is CASSLARTAGEDTQYF. The DNA for the CDR3 is TGTGCCAGCAGCTTAGCGCGGACGGCCGGGGAAGATACGCAGTATTTT.

This clone was observed a handful of times. The rearrangement joins TRBV6-1 to TRBJ2-7; 9 nucleotides line up with TRBD1. The J segment lost 4 bases and the V segment lost 10 bases, leaving 14 bases of the junction unmatched. The CDR3 runs to 15 residues. Per germline, CDR1 MNHNS and CDR2 SASEGT. In DNA form, the CDR3 reads TGTGCCACCAACGCTATGACAGGGGGTTCTTACGAGCAGTACTTC. It codes for CATNAMTGGSYEQYF.

This chain links TRBV18 with TRBJ1-4; perhaps TRBD1 as D (5 bases). CDR1 KGHSH and CDR2 LQKENI come from the germline V gene. The CDR3 totals 13 residues. Trimming stripped 3 bases from V and 8 bases from J, with 10 bases between. In DNA form, the CDR3 reads TGTGCCAGCTCACCTTTACAGGACGAAAAACTGTTTTTT. Its translation is CASSPLQDEKLFF.

The V call is TRBV11-2, the J call TRBJ2-7, with 13 nucleotides matching TRBD2. Germline loops: CDR1 SGHAT, CDR2 FQNNGV. Trimming cost V 2 bases and J 0 bases; bases outside gene matches: 4. The CDR3 totals 17 residues. Here the CDR3 reads CASSLIRTSGSSYEQYF. CDR3 in DNA: TGTGCCAGCAGCTTAATACGGACTAGCGGGAGCTCCTACGAGCAGTACTTC.

The genes are TRBV7-2 and TRBJ1-5; 7 positions agree with TRBD1. V was clipped by 5 bases and J by 5 bases; unmatched bases: 6. The CDR3 length is 14 residues. Germline loops: CDR1 SGHTA, CDR2 FQGNSA. CDR3 residues: CASSPGTAYQPQHF. The CDR3 DNA reads as TGTGCCAGCAGCCCTGGGACAGCATATCAGCCCCAGCATTTT.

For the CDR3, the DNA is TGTGCCAGCAGTCTCTTAGGATACGGACAGCATGAAGCTTTCTTT. The encoded protein is CASSLLGYGQHEAFF. This chain uses TRBV28 with TRBJ1-1; possible D gene TRBD1, 6 bases. CDR1 and CDR2 (germline): MDHEN, SYDVKM. V was trimmed by 5 bases and J by 7 bases, leaving 20 bases between them. The length of the CDR3 is 15 residues.

The rearrangement joins TRBV14 to TRBJ1-4; D gene uncertain. This CDR3 is 13 amino acids long. V gave up 2 bases and J gave up 6 bases, with 7 bases separating them. Germline V gene data show CDR1 as SGHDN and CDR2 as FVKESK. CDR3 sequence (DNA): TGTGCCAGCAGCCAAACTCTAGATGAAAAACTGTTTTTT. It encodes CASSQTLDEKLFF.

The chain is built from TRBV7-8 and TRBJ2-7; D uncertain. The V gene lost 1 base and the J gene lost 2 bases, with 3 bases spanning the gap. The CDR3 runs 12 residues. Germline V gene sequence: CDR1 SGHVS, CDR2 FQNEAQ. The CDR3 DNA reads TGTGCCAGCAGCTTAGGCGCCTACGAGCAGTACTTC. Protein product: CASSLGAYEQYF.

This clone has more than one count but fewer than ten. DNA of the CDR3: TGTGCCAGTAGTGGCCGGGGGGGGATCGGTCAGCCCCAGCATTTT. Its protein is CASSGRGGIGQPQHF. This rearrangement joins TRBV19 to TRBJ1-5; a possible D gene is TRBD1 (5 bases). The germline V and J ends were trimmed by 5 bases and 6 bases, with 17 bases remaining between them. The CDR3 is made up of 15 amino acids. From germline, CDR1 is LNHDA and CDR2 SQIVND (reference sequence).

V and J are TRBV19 and TRBJ1-5; tentative D call: TRBD1 (6 bases). The CDR3 has 15 amino acids. Germline V CDR1 and CDR2: LNHDA, SQIVND (reference sequence). V lost 6 bases, J lost 1 base, and 13 bases lay in between. DNA of the CDR3: TGTGCCAGTAGGACACAGGGCAGGAGCAATCAGCCCCAGCATTTT. Its translation: CASRTQGRSNQPQHF.

The chain has TRBV6-1 and TRBJ2-2; D possibly corresponds to TRBD2 (5 bases). CDR1 MNHNS and CDR2 SASEGT come from the germline V gene. The CDR3 covers 16 residues. V was clipped by 1 base and J by 2 bases, with 11 bases between them. The CDR3 coding sequence is TGTGCCAGCAGTGAAGTTGGGAGCTTCAACACCGGGGAGCTGTTTTTT. It specifies CASSEVGSFNTGELFF.

This clone was counted only a few times. The rearrangement uses TRBV5-1 and TRBJ2-7, with 7 bases lining up with TRBD1. The CDR3 loop spans 15 amino acids. V dropped 4 bases and J dropped 2; count of bases not matched to a gene: 9. Germline V gives CDR1 SGHRS, CDR2 YFSETQ. The CDR3 sequence: CASSPEQGFPYEQYF. DNA of the CDR3: TGCGCCAGCAGCCCAGAACAGGGGTTTCCCTACGAGCAGTACTTC. The full variable domain, its missing parts supplied by reference TRBV5-1 and TRBJ2-7, is KAGVTQTPRYLIKTRGQQVTLSCSPISGHRSVSWYQQTPGQGLQFLFEYFSETQRNKGNFPGRFSGRQFSNSRSEMNVSTLELGDSALYLCASSPEQGFPYEQYFGPGTRLTVT.

The V call is TRBV2, the J call TRBJ1-4; tentative D call: TRBD1 (5 bases). This CDR3 has 17 amino acids. Trimming pared 5 bases from V and 0 bases from J, leaving 16 bases between. The germline gives CDR1 SNHLY, CDR2 FYNNEI. This CDR3 is CASSQRRGYSTNEKLFF. CDR3 bases: TGTGCCAGCAGTCAAAGAAGGGGTTATTCAACTAATGAAAAACTGTTTTTT.

J is TRBJ2-7 and V is TRBV6-5, with D possibly TRBD2 on 5 matching bases. CDR1 is MNHEY, CDR2 SVGAGI, per germline. This CDR3 is built from 14 residues. Trimming removed 4 bases at V and 7 bases at J, with 17 bases between. This CDR3 is CASSSWEFRREQYF. The CDR3 bases are TGTGCCAGCAGTTCGTGGGAGTTTCGTCGGGAGCAGTACTTC.

The CDR3 DNA sequence: TGTGCCATCACCGGACAGGGGAATGGCTACACCTTC. This codes for CAITGQGNGYTF. The chain combines TRBV10-3 with TRBJ1-2; 9 positions agree with TRBD1. CDR3 length: 12 amino acids. Germline CDR1 is ENHRY and CDR2 is SYGVKD. V trimming: 7 bases; J trimming: 6 bases; junction bases outside the gene matches: 3.

The CDR3 spells CASSIAGKNYEQYF. The DNA of the CDR3 is TGTGCCAGTAGTATAGCAGGGAAGAACTACGAGCAGTACTTC. The chain joins TRBV19 to TRBJ2-7, with a possible D match to TRBD1 (5 bases). The germline gives CDR1 LNHDA, CDR2 SQIVND (reference sequence). V shed 1 base and J shed 3 bases, with 10 bases lying between them. The CDR3 sequence is 14 residues long.

The chain combines TRBV28 with TRBJ1-1; D not certain. V was pared by 3 bases and J by 4 bases, with 9 bases between. The CDR3 is made up of 13 amino acids. Looked up from germline, CDR1 is MDHEN and CDR2 is SYDVKM. The CDR3 DNA sequence: TGTGCCAGCAGTTTGAGGAGGAGCACTGAAGCTTTCTTT. Residues: CASSLRRSTEAFF. The complete variable domain, with remaining parts taken from reference TRBV28 and TRBJ1-1, reads DVKVTQSSRYLVKRTGEKVFLECVQDMDHENMFWYRQDPGLGLRLIYFSYDVKMKEKGDIPEGYSVSREKKERFSLILESASTNQTSMYLCASSLRRSTEAFFGQGTRLTVV.

This clone has just a few counts. This chain uses TRBV6-5 with TRBJ2-7; 8 bases are shared with TRBD2. V lost 2 bases, J lost 0 bases, and 3 bases stayed unmatched. CDR3 size: 15 residues. Germline CDR1 is MNHEY and CDR2 is SVGAGI. The CDR3 protein is CASSYTGTSSYEQYF. The CDR3 nucleotides are TGTGCCAGCAGTTACACCGGGACTAGCTCCTACGAGCAGTACTTC.

CDR3 region: CASSRSSQGDEKLFF. CDR3 sequence (DNA): TGTGCCAGTAGCCGAAGCTCCCAGGGTGATGAAAAACTGTTTTTT. The rearrangement joins TRBV19 to TRBJ1-4; TRBD1 might be the D (5 bases). The CDR3 loop spans 15 amino acids. Germline lookup yields CDR1 LNHDA and CDR2 SQIVND (reference sequence). Trimming took 6 bases from V and 6 from J, leaving 17 bases between them.

The chain combines TRBV29-1 with TRBJ1-2; D is uncertain. The CDR3 is made up of 13 amino acids. Trimming removed 4 bases from V and 8 bases from J, with 17 bases in between. CDR1 is SQVTM and CDR2 is ANQGSEA in the germline V gene. The CDR3 DNA reads as TGCAGCGTTGTTCCGACCGGGGTACGAGGCTACACCTTC. Translating it yields CSVVPTGVRGYTF.

The chain joins TRBV5-1 to TRBJ2-7, with D perhaps matching TRBD2 (5 bases). The germline V and J ends were trimmed by 0 bases and 3 bases, with 16 bases remaining between them. This CDR3 contains 16 residues. Germline V gives CDR1 SGHRS, CDR2 YFSETQ. CDR3 nucleotides: TGCGCCAGCAGCTTGGACACGGGATTGTTGGGCTACGAGCAGTACTTC. This translates into CASSLDTGLLGYEQYF.

The V call is TRBV5-5, the J call TRBJ1-1; D may be TRBD1 (5 bases). The CDR3 length is 15 residues. Germline V gene data show CDR1 as SGHKS and CDR2 as YYEKEE (reference sequence). V was clipped by 2 bases and J by 5 bases, with 16 bases between them. CDR3 sequence: CASSLGTGVNTEAFF. The CDR3 DNA sequence: TGTGCCAGCAGCTTAGGGACGGGAGTTAATACTGAAGCTTTCTTT.

V gene TRBV6-1 combines with J gene TRBJ2-2; D is uncertain. The CDR3 spans 15 residues. Germline V gene data show CDR1 as MNHNS and CDR2 as SASEGT. Trimming shortened V by 2 bases and J by 1 base, and 8 bases separated the two germline ends. In DNA form, the CDR3 reads TGTGCCAGCAGTGAAAATGTAGTGAACACCGGGGAGCTGTTTTTT. Translation gives CASSENVVNTGELFF.

In its sample, this clone was seen a few times. The V and J genes are TRBV28 and TRBJ1-2, with 9 bases lining up with TRBD1. The CDR3 is 15 residues long. With 4 bases clipped from V and 6 bases from J, the junction kept 9 bases outside the gene matches. CDR1 is MDHEN, CDR2 SYDVKM, per germline. The CDR3 DNA sequence: TGTGCCAGCAGTTCGCCACAGGGGGCGTGGAATGGCTACACCTTC. Protein sequence: CASSSPQGAWNGYTF.

The chain carries TRBV9 and TRBJ2-7; D perhaps matches TRBD2 (5 bases). Germline V gene data show CDR1 as SGDLS and CDR2 as YYNGEE. This CDR3 is 15 amino acids long. The V end was cut by 0 bases, the J end by 0 bases, with 10 bases between. The CDR3 DNA sequence: TGTGCCAGCAGCGTAGCCGGGGTCCGCTCCTACGAGCAGTACTTC. It yields the protein CASSVAGVRSYEQYF.

This chain links TRBV5-1 with TRBJ2-4, with 8 nucleotides matching TRBD2. The ends lost 0 bases at V and 8 bases at J; junction bases unmatched: 22. Germline-derived CDR1 and CDR2 are SGHRS and YFSETQ. The CDR3 is 20 amino acids. CDR3 residues: CASSLARGDTSRREAYIQYF. As DNA, the CDR3 is TGCGCCAGCAGCTTGGCCCGCGGTGACACTAGTCGGCGGGAGGCTTACATTCAGTACTTC.